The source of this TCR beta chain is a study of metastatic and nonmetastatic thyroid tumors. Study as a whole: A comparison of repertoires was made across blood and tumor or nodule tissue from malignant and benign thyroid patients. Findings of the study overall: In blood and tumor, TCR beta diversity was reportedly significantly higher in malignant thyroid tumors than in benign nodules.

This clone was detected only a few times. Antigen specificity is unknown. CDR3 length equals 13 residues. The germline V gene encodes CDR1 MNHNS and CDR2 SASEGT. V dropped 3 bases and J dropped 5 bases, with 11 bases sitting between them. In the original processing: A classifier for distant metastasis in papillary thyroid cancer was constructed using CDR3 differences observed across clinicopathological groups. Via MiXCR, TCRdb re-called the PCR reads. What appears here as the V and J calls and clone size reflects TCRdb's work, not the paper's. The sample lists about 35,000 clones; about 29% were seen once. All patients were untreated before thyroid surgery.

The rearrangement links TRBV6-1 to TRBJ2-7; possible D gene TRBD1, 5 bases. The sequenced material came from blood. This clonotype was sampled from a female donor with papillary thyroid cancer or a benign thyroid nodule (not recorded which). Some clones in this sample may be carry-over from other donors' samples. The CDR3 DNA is TGTGCCAGCAGTGACAGGGAACAAGACGAGCAGTACTTC. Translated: CASSDREQDEQYF.